This T cell receptor (beta chain) was identified in a study of beta chain features in type 1 diabetes. For the study at large: Across the samples, 90 million to 120 million sorted cells were examined in total. Study results and limitations: Within patients, naive, central memory and Treg TCRB repertoires seemed more similar than within healthy donors. Shorter templates might be favored by PCR, equally in patients and controls. TCRB CDR3s were moderately but significantly shorter in Type 1 diabetes patients in all four CD4+ subsets.

This clone was seen only a few times. Its antigen is still unknown. What was sequenced were expressed TCRB transcripts, since all of the isolated RNA had been reverse transcribed. Naive, central memory and regulatory T cell samples averaged around 3.5 million immunoSEQ reads each. Profiled with immunoSEQ multiplex PCR; TCRdb holds only in-frame clones, not every one. The table includes some 640,000 clones, about an eighth detected once. The sequencing sample was made of naive CD4+ T cells from blood. This TCR derives from a young man with type 1 diabetes.

DNA of the CDR3: TGCGCCAGCAGCTTTCGCCTCCAACAGGGGGCGCGGACTGAAGCTTTCTTT. The encoded protein is CASSFRLQQGARTEAFF. This rearrangement joins TRBV5-1 to TRBJ1-1, with 9 bases lining up with TRBD1. The CDR3 loop spans 17 amino acids. The trim removed 2 bases at V and 5 bases at J, leaving 13 bases unmatched. From germline, CDR1 is SGHRS and CDR2 YFSETQ.